These 14 T cell receptor beta chains were sequenced from one sample in a study of blood T cell repertoires in COVID-19. Clones were sequenced by immunoSEQ multiplex PCR, and TCRdb holds only the in-frame ones, with some missing. The table has about 250,000 clones, around 80% seen once. The sequenced sample was peripheral blood. The origin of the receptors is a man older than 75 with acute or convalescent COVID-19.

The gene calls are TRBV10-3 and TRBJ2-7; the D gene is possibly TRBD1 (5 bases). From germline, CDR1 is ENHRY and CDR2 SYGVKD. Between the trimmed V and J ends, which lost 7 bases and 7 bases, there was a span of 17 bases. CDR3 length: 13 residues. CDR3 sequence: CAIKGMLEGEQYF. The DNA of the CDR3 is TGTGCCATCAAGGGGATGTTAGAAGGGGAGCAGTACTTC.

V and J are TRBV7-2 and TRBJ2-3; 10 nucleotides line up with TRBD2. The CDR3 has 15 amino acids. CDR1 and CDR2 (germline): SGHTA, FQGNSA. Trimming took 6 bases from V and 1 from J; bases not matched to a gene: 4. CDR3 sequence reads: CASSQGTSGTDTQYF. Written as DNA, the CDR3 is TGTGCCAGCAGTCAGGGGACTAGCGGCACAGATACGCAGTATTTT.

The CDR3 nucleotides are TGTGCCATCAGTGAGCAGTCCGAGGGTGGCTACACCTTC. Translating it yields CAISEQSEGGYTF. This chain links TRBV10-3 with TRBJ1-2; no firm D call. The germline gives CDR1 ENHRY, CDR2 SYGVKD. The CDR3 extends over 13 amino acids. Deletions cut 2 bases from V and 7 bases from J, with 11 bases between.

This chain connects TRBV7-2 to TRBJ1-2; 7 bases line up with TRBD1. This CDR3 has 14 amino acids. The V gene's germline CDR1 is SGHTA and CDR2 FQGNSA. The V and J ends lost 2 bases and 4 bases, in that order; junction bases with no gene match: 4. CDR3 nucleotides: TGTGCCAGCAGCTTATACCGGGACAGCTATGGCTACACCTTC. Translated, it gives CASSLYRDSYGYTF.

At least ten counts were recorded for this clone. The rearrangement uses TRBV29-1 and TRBJ1-2, with 7 bases identical to TRBD1. The germline CDR1 and CDR2 sequences are SQVTM and ANQGSEA. This CDR3 comprises 14 residues. The V segment lost 3 bases and the J segment 0 bases; nucleotides outside the gene matches: 4. The CDR3 reads CSVETRGTNYGYTF. CDR3 DNA: TGCAGCGTTGAGACCAGGGGGACTAACTATGGCTACACCTTC.

J is TRBJ2-7 and V is TRBV7-3, with TRBD2 as a possible D gene (5 bases). Germline V gene lookup returns CDR1 SGHTA and CDR2 FQGTGA. The CDR3 consists of 15 residues. V dropped 1 base and J dropped 0 bases, with 10 bases sitting between them. DNA of the CDR3: TGTGCCAGCAGCTTAAGCCCAGCGGCCTCCTACGAGCAGTACTTC. It codes for CASSLSPAASYEQYF.

The chain couples TRBV5-1 to TRBJ2-2, with D possibly being TRBD1 (6 bases). The V end was cut by 4 bases, the J end by 1 base, with 8 bases between. This CDR3 has 14 residues. From germline, CDR1 is SGHRS and CDR2 YFSETQ. Here the CDR3 DNA reads TGCGCCAGCAGCATACAGGGGAACACCGGGGAGCTGTTTTTT. As protein: CASSIQGNTGELFF.

The chain recombines TRBV3-1 (or the pseudogene TRBV3-2) with TRBJ2-3; a possible D gene is TRBD1 (6 bases). CDR3 length: 17 amino acids. The germline gives CDR1 LGHDT, CDR2 YNNKEL (reference sequence). V lost 3 bases, J lost 5 bases, and 21 bases lay in between. In DNA, the CDR3 is TGTGCCAGCAGCCAGTTACCCGCAGGGGCACTCGGAGATACGCAGTATTTT. Its translation: CASSQLPAGALGDTQYF.

This chain uses TRBV7-2 with TRBJ2-2; 9 nucleotides align to TRBD2. This CDR3 contains 14 residues. V gave up 3 bases and J gave up 10 bases; unmatched junction bases: 6. Germline assignment: CDR1 SGHTA and CDR2 FQGNSA. The CDR3 protein is CASSFGGGAKELFF. The CDR3 nucleotides read TGTGCCAGCAGCTTCGGCGGGGGGGCTAAGGAGCTGTTTTTT.

This clone was observed once. The V gene is TRBV6-5, the J gene TRBJ1-2; D gene ambiguous. The CDR3 covers 14 residues. The V and J ends lost 6 bases and 1 base respectively, with 12 bases between them. Germline assignment: CDR1 MNHEY and CDR2 SVGAGI. The CDR3 sequence: CASRLGLGNYGYTF. The CDR3 nucleotides are TGTGCCAGCAGACTCGGGTTGGGTAACTATGGCTACACCTTC.

The chain combines TRBV5-1 with TRBJ2-3; 8 bases match TRBD1. Trimming took 5 bases from V and 5 from J; bases not matched to a gene: 4. Germline V gives CDR1 SGHRS, CDR2 YFSETQ. The CDR3 covers 13 residues. The DNA of the CDR3 is TGCGCCAGCAGGCTGACAGGGGAAGATACGCAGTATTTT. It translates to CASRLTGEDTQYF.

This chain links TRBV30 with TRBJ1-2; 9 bases are shared with TRBD1. CDR1 and CDR2 (germline): GTSNPN, SVGIG (reference sequence). The CDR3 covers 14 residues. V lost 1 base and J lost 6; bases outside the gene matches: 6. The CDR3 spells CAWSAGQGRNGYTF. The CDR3 coding sequence is TGTGCCTGGAGTGCGGGACAGGGAAGAAATGGCTACACCTTC.

The chain links TRBV6-5 to TRBJ2-2; 7 bases align to TRBD2. This CDR3 is built from 15 residues. Germline CDR1 is MNHEY and CDR2 is SVGAGI. With 2 bases clipped from V and 6 bases from J, the junction kept 6 bases outside the gene matches. The CDR3 sequence is CASSYGLVGSGELFF. CDR3 nucleotides: TGTGCCAGCAGTTACGGACTAGTTGGGTCCGGGGAGCTGTTTTTT.

This clone was seen just once. The chain links TRBV10-2 to TRBJ2-3; 9 positions agree with TRBD2. The CDR3 extends over 17 amino acids. Germline V gene data show CDR1 as WSHSY and CDR2 as SAAADI. The V segment lost 0 bases and the J segment 6 bases; nucleotides outside the gene matches: 10. CDR3 residues: CASSESYGLAGTDTQYF. The CDR3 coding sequence is TGCGCCAGCAGTGAGTCGTATGGGCTAGCGGGGACGGATACGCAGTATTTT.